This TCR beta chain was sequenced in a study of identical twins. Regarding the study as a whole: Researchers reported excess low generation probability among twin-shared out-of-frame alpha sequences. Among beta out-of-frame sequences, excess sharing between twins appeared weaker. Cord blood beta clonotypes that were abundant carried fewer insertions, and memory repertoires showed no such trend.

The CDR3 spans 13 residues. From germline, CDR1 is LGHNA and CDR2 YNFKEQ. V was trimmed by 1 base and J by 4 bases, leaving 5 bases between them. Unique molecular identifiers were present on the cDNA, which also gained a universal primer site by template switching. MiXCR was run by TCRdb on the 5' RACE reads, yielding one entry per CDR3 protein. The table shows under 350,000 distinct CDR3 sequences, with roughly 8.6% occurring only once. This clonotype appeared many times. Antigen: not known. The sample also formed part of further work on yellow fever vaccine responses in identical twins.

The genes are TRBV4-2 and TRBJ2-4; unclear D gene. Source material: CD8+ T cells sorted from blood. This TCR was recovered from a young woman in good health. The CDR3 bases are TGTGCCAGCAGCCAAGGGGTTAAAAACATTCAGTACTTC. It codes for CASSQGVKNIQYF.